This T cell receptor (beta chain) was sequenced during a study of Graves' ophthalmopathy and Graves' hyperthyroidism. The length of the CDR3 is 14 residues. Germline V gene sequence: CDR1 SQVTM, CDR2 ANQGSEA. Unmatched junction bases numbered 10, after V lost 7 bases and J lost 7 bases. Scientists amplified the TCR beta CDR3 regions from RNA transcripts. The first-round RT-PCR employed HTBI primers together with the Qiagen OneStep RT-PCR kit. A multiplex PCR was then performed as the second round. TCRdb ran MiXCR on the multiplex PCR reads and lists one entry per CDR3 protein. The sample contains about 590,000 distinct CDR3 sequences, less than 40% of which appear only once. This clonotype was recorded at least ten times.

The genes are TRBV29-1 and TRBJ2-7; 13 bases are a match to TRBD2. The TCR sequence derives from an adult man with Graves' hyperthyroidism. Sequenced sample: peripheral blood or thyroid tissue (not recorded which). In DNA form, the CDR3 reads TGCAGCGCACGGACTAGCGGGAGTTTTAGGGAGCAGTACTTC. Protein sequence: CSARTSGSFREQYF.